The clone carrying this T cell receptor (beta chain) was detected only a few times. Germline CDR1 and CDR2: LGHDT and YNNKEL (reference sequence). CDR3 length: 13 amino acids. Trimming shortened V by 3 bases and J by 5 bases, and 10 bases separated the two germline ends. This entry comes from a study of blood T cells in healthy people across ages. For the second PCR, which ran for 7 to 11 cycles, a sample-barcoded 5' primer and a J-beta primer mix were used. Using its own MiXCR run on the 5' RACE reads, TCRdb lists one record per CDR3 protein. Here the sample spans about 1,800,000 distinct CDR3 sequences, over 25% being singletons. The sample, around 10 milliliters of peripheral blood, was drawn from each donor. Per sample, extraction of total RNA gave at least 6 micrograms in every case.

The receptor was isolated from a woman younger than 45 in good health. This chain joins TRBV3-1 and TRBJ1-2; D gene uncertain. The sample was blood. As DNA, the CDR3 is TGTGCCAGCAGCCAGGCCGGGATATATGGCTACACCTTC. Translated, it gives CASSQAGIYGYTF.